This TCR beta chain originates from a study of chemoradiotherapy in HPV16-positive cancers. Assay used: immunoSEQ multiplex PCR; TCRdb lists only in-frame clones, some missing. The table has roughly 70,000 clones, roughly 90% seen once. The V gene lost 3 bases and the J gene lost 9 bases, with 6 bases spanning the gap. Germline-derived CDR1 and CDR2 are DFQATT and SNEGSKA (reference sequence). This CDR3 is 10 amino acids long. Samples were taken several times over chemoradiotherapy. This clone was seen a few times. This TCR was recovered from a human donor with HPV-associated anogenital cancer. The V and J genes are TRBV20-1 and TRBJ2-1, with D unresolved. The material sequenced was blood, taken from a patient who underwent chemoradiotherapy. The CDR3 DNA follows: TGCAGTGCTAGGGCGGTTGAGCAGTTCTTC. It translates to CSARAVEQFF.